These T cell receptor beta chains were read from a single sample in a study of control samples from healthy donors and cancer patients. Clones were sequenced by immunoSEQ multiplex PCR, and TCRdb holds only the in-frame ones, with some missing. The sample lists about 120,000 clones; roughly nine tenths were seen once. The sample taken for sequencing was PBMCs. The receptors were gathered from a woman aged 45-65 years with colorectal cancer. CDR3s include the opening cysteine and the closing phenylalanine or tryptophan. D genes are given only for firm matches. Expanded clones are given a class, and other clones once, few, many or no size at all.

clone_size	v_call	cdr3_length	d_call	j_call	cdr3_nt	cdr3_aa
.	TRBV12-3/TRBV12-4	13	.	TRBJ1-4	TGTGCCAGCAGTCCGACAGGATCCGAAAAACTGTTTTTT	CASSPTGSEKLFF
.	TRBV2	11	.	TRBJ1-1	TGTGCCAGCATCCCGACCCTGGGCGCTTTCTTT	CASIPTLGAFF
.	TRBV5-6	15	.	TRBJ2-1	TGTGCCAGCAGCTTGGGACTAGTATACTACAATGAGCAGTTCTTC	CASSLGLVYYNEQFF
.	TRBV15	16	TRBD2	TRBJ2-1	TGTGCCACCAGCAGAGGGGCGGGAGGTTTCCACAATGAGCAGTTCTTC	CATSRGAGGFHNEQFF
.	TRBV5-1	14	TRBD1	TRBJ2-5	TGCGCCAGCACGCGGGACAGGGGACAAGAGACCCAGTACTTC	CASTRDRGQETQYF
once	TRBV6-5	14	.	TRBJ2-2	TGTGCCAGCAGCTACCTTCGGAGCACCGGGGAGCTGTTTTTT	CASSYLRSTGELFF
.	TRBV5-1	15	TRBD1	TRBJ2-7	TGCGCCAGCAGGAAGGGGGCGGCGAGCTCCTACGAGCAGTACTTC	CASRKGAASSYEQYF
.	TRBV7-9	13	TRBD1	TRBJ1-1	TGTGCCAGCAGCCTCCACGGGGACAGACAAGCTTTCTTT	CASSLHGDRQAFF
.	TRBV29-1	15	TRBD2	TRBJ2-3	TGCAGCGGACGCGGACTAGCGGACAGCACAGATACGCAGTATTTT	CSGRGLADSTDTQYF
.	TRBV27	16	.	TRBJ1-4	TGTGCCAGCAGAACATCCGCATCGGCACCTAATGAAAAACTGTTTTTT	CASRTSASAPNEKLFF
.	TRBV2	12	.	TRBJ1-4	TGTGCCAGCTCTAAAGGGGGTGAAAAACTGTTTTTT	CASSKGGEKLFF
.	TRBV5-4	14	.	TRBJ2-6	TGTGCCAGCAGCGATTGGCCTGGGGCCAACGTCCTGACTTTC	CASSDWPGANVLTF
.	TRBV5-6	14	.	TRBJ1-2	TGTGCCAGCAGCAATGGCCCGGGGAAGGGGGGCTACACCTTC	CASSNGPGKGGYTF
.	TRBV6-6	16	TRBD2	TRBJ2-1	TGTGCCAGCACTAACGAGCGGGGGCGGTCCTACAATGAGCAGTTCTTC	CASTNERGRSYNEQFF
.	TRBV6-1	15	TRBD1	TRBJ2-7	TGTGCCAGCAACCGCGGGGGACAGGGCGACTACGAGCAGTACTTC	CASNRGGQGDYEQYF
.	TRBV15	13	.	TRBJ2-4	TGTGCCACCAACAATGGAATTGAAAACATTCAGTACTTC	CATNNGIENIQYF
.	TRBV3-1/TRBV3-2	14	TRBD1	TRBJ2-1	TGTGCCAGCAGCCAAAGTGACAGGGCCGGTGAGCAGTTCTTC	CASSQSDRAGEQFF
.	TRBV9	16	TRBD2	TRBJ2-1	TGTGCCAGCAGCGTAGAGCCGGGGGGGCTCAGCAATGAGCAGTTCTTC	CASSVEPGGLSNEQFF
few	TRBV30	12	.	TRBJ2-7	TGTGCCTGGGGACGGAGCTCCTACGAGCAGTACTTC	CAWGRSSYEQYF
.	TRBV18	17	.	TRBJ1-1	TGTGCCAGCTCACCGAAAACATCGAATCCCATGAACACTGAAGCTTTCTTT	CASSPKTSNPMNTEAFF
.	TRBV28	16	.	TRBJ2-3	TGTGCCAGCAGCTCGATCAGGGCAGGGGCGACAGATACGCAGTATTTT	CASSSIRAGATDTQYF
.	TRBV15	12	.	TRBJ2-1	TGTGCCACCAGCGTCAACTACAATGAGCAGTTCTTC	CATSVNYNEQFF
.	TRBV28	14	TRBD2	TRBJ2-2	TGTGCCAGCAGTTTAAGCGGGAGTACCGGGGAGCTGTTTTTT	CASSLSGSTGELFF
.	TRBV30	13	.	TRBJ1-1	TGTGCCTGGACCCCAGAGGGGAACACTGAAGCTTTCTTT	CAWTPEGNTEAFF
.	TRBV5-4	12	.	TRBJ2-1	TGTGCCAGCAGCTTCGGAAGGAATGAGCAGTTCTTC	CASSFGRNEQFF
.	TRBV12-3/TRBV12-4	13	.	TRBJ1-1	TGTGCCAGCACTGAACAGGAGAACACTGAAGCTTTCTTT	CASTEQENTEAFF
.	TRBV9	17	TRBD1	TRBJ1-6	TGTGCCAGCAGCGGGGACAGGGGGTTCTCCTATAATTCACCCCTCCACTTT	CASSGDRGFSYNSPLHF
.	TRBV4-1	16	TRBD2	TRBJ2-7	TGCGCCAGCAGCCCGCGGTTCCAGCGGGAGGGCGACGAGCAGTACTTC	CASSPRFQREGDEQYF
once	TRBV27	14	.	TRBJ2-3	TGTGCCAGCAGTTTAGGTGCAGACACAGATACGCAGTATTTT	CASSLGADTDTQYF
.	TRBV28	14	.	TRBJ2-5	TGTGCCAGCTCCGGGACATCCAGGAGGGAGACCCAGTACTTC	CASSGTSRRETQYF
.	TRBV9	15	.	TRBJ1-3	TGTGCCAGCAGCGTAGGTCCGGGCTCTGGAAACACCATATATTTT	CASSVGPGSGNTIYF
.	TRBV5-5	17	TRBD1	TRBJ2-7	TGTGCCAGCAGCTTGACCATACAGGGGTTTAACTCCTACGAGCAGTACTTC	CASSLTIQGFNSYEQYF
.	TRBV29-1	14	.	TRBJ1-2	TGCAGCGTTGAAGATCTTAACAGCATGTATGGCTACACCTTC	CSVEDLNSMYGYTF
.	TRBV7-2	12	.	TRBJ1-2	TGTGCCAGCAGCTTCGTTAACTATGGCTACACCTTC	CASSFVNYGYTF
few	TRBV7-2	16	TRBD1	TRBJ2-3	TGTGCCAGCAGCACTAACTCCGGGACAGGGACAGATACGCAGTATTTT	CASSTNSGTGTDTQYF
.	TRBV5-6	12	.	TRBJ1-3	TGTGCCAGCAGCTCGAGGGATCTGGACATATATTTT	CASSSRDLDIYF
few	TRBV7-2	12	.	TRBJ1-5	TGTGCCAGCAGCTTTGGCAATCAGCCCCAGCATTTT	CASSFGNQPQHF
.	TRBV5-1	13	.	TRBJ1-2	TGCGCCAGCAGTTTACAGGGCCCTTATGGCTACACCTTC	CASSLQGPYGYTF
.	TRBV3-1/TRBV3-2	13	.	TRBJ1-1	TGTGCCAGCAGCCATATATCAGGGGAGGAAGCTTTCTTT	CASSHISGEEAFF
.	TRBV6-5	13	.	TRBJ1-1	TGTGCCAGCAGTACAGAAAGGAACACTGAAGCTTTCTTT	CASSTERNTEAFF
.	TRBV18	14	.	TRBJ2-5	TGTGCCAGCTCCCGAGACAGTAGCAAAGAGACCCAGTACTTC	CASSRDSSKETQYF
.	TRBV4-2	14	.	TRBJ1-1	TGTGCCAGCAGCCAAGATTTAGGGGGGCGGGAAGCTTTCTTT	CASSQDLGGREAFF
.	TRBV5-5	17	.	TRBJ2-4	TGTGCCAGCAGCTTGTTCCAGTCAGTACTAGCCAAAAACATTCAGTACTTC	CASSLFQSVLAKNIQYF
.	TRBV19	14	.	TRBJ2-1	TGTGCCAGTAGAACAGGGAGCTCCTACAATGAGCAGTTCTTC	CASRTGSSYNEQFF
.	TRBV3-1/TRBV3-2	15	.	TRBJ1-6	TGTGCCAGCAGCCAAGGGAGGGCCCTTAATTCACCCCTCCACTTT	CASSQGRALNSPLHF
once	TRBV18	17	TRBD2	TRBJ2-2	TGTGCCAGCTCACCACCGGTGGTTGCGGGAGGAACCGGGGAGCTGTTTTTT	CASSPPVVAGGTGELFF
.	TRBV5-6	16	TRBD2	TRBJ2-3	TGTGCCAGCAGCTTGGGAGAGCGGGGGGGCACAGATACGCAGTATTTT	CASSLGERGGTDTQYF
.	TRBV28	14	TRBD1	TRBJ2-5	TGTGCCAGCAGTTCCAACAGGGGTGGGGAGACCCAGTACTTC	CASSSNRGGETQYF
.	TRBV7-2	14	.	TRBJ2-1	TGTGCCAGCAGCCTGACAAGCTCCTACAATGAGCAGTTCTTC	CASSLTSSYNEQFF
.	TRBV29-1	13	TRBD1	TRBJ2-1	TGCAGCGGGGGACAGGGGTCGTACAATGAGCAGTTCTTC	CSGGQGSYNEQFF
.	TRBV4-1	14	.	TRBJ1-1	TGCGCCAGCCGAAGGGGACTATCGAACACTGAAGCTTTCTTT	CASRRGLSNTEAFF
.	TRBV28	16	.	TRBJ2-7	TGTGCCAGCAGTCCCCCCGCGGGCAGGACTTACTACGAGCAGTACTTC	CASSPPAGRTYYEQYF
.	TRBV19	16	.	TRBJ1-3	TGTGCCAGTAGTGCCATACAGAGGGCCTCCGGAAACACCATATATTTT	CASSAIQRASGNTIYF